Each of the 18 T cell receptor beta chains below was sequenced from the same sample in a study of beta chain features in type 1 diabetes. Study-wide results and limits: People with Type 1 diabetes carried modestly yet significantly shorter TCRB CDR3s in all four CD4+ subsets.

No antigen is known for these receptors. Expressed TCRB transcripts were sequenced because the isolated RNA had all been reverse transcribed beforehand. Sequencing was performed with immunoSEQ multiplex PCR; in TCRdb, only in-frame clones are kept and a portion is missing. The sample has 200,000 to 250,000 clones; under 20% are singletons. The sequenced material came from naive CD4+ T cells from blood. The receptor set was obtained from a man aged 25-40 years with type 1 diabetes.

V usage is TRBV7-9 and J usage is TRBJ2-7; D is undetermined. The CDR3 extends over 14 amino acids. The germline V gene encodes CDR1 SEHNR and CDR2 FQNEAQ (reference sequence). V dropped 3 bases and J dropped 3 bases, with 12 bases sitting between them. The CDR3 coding sequence is TGTGCCAGCAGCTTTTCTTCGGAAGGCTACGAGCAGTACTTC. Residues: CASSFSSEGYEQYF.

This clone has a handful of counts. This chain connects TRBV29-1 to TRBJ2-1; the D gene is possibly TRBD1 (6 bases). The CDR3 has 11 amino acids. The germline V gene encodes CDR1 SQVTM and CDR2 ANQGSEA. Trimming removed 8 bases from V and 7 bases from J, with 12 bases in between. Written as DNA, the CDR3 is TGCAGCTTGCCTCAGGGGAATGAGCAGTTCTTC. This encodes CSLPQGNEQFF.

This chain joins TRBV30 and TRBJ2-1; 7 bases agree with TRBD1. Germline V gene lookup returns CDR1 GTSNPN and CDR2 SVGIG (reference sequence). V lost 2 bases and J lost 6; bases outside the gene matches: 7. This CDR3 is built from 14 residues. CDR3 bases: TGTGCCTGGAGTTGGGATAGGACAGGCAATGAGCAGTTCTTC. Its protein product is CAWSWDRTGNEQFF. The full variable domain, with the rest looked up from reference TRBV30 and TRBJ2-1, is SQTIHQWPATLVQPVGSPLSLECTVEGTSNPNLYWYRQAAGRGLQLLFYSVGIGQISSEVPQNLSASRPQDRQFILSSKKLLLSDSGFYLCAWSWDRTGNEQFFGPGTRLTVL.

The chain employs TRBV4-1 and TRBJ2-6, with 10 bases aligning to TRBD1. In germline, CDR1 is MGHRA, CDR2 YSYEKL. V lost 3 bases and J lost 0; bases outside the gene matches: 5. The CDR3 has 18 residues. The CDR3, as DNA: TGCGCCAGCAGCCAGCCGGGACAGGGGAACTCTGGGGCCAACGTCCTGACTTTC. Protein: CASSQPGQGNSGANVLTF.

The V call is TRBV19, the J call TRBJ2-7; 14 nucleotides agree with TRBD2. Germline V CDR1 and CDR2: LNHDA, SQIVND (reference sequence). Losses at the gene ends were 6 bases for V and 5 bases for J; bases not matched to a gene: 6. This CDR3 region has 15 residues. The CDR3 loop is CASSPRTSGRNEQYF. The DNA of the CDR3 is TGTGCCAGTAGCCCTCGGACTAGCGGGAGGAACGAGCAGTACTTC.

Concerning this clone: Other DNA variants within this sample encode the same CDR3. The rearrangement links TRBV29-1 to TRBJ2-1, with D maybe TRBD2 (6 bases). Germline assignment: CDR1 SQVTM and CDR2 ANQGSEA. Between the trimmed V and J ends, which lost 4 bases and 0 bases, there was a span of 7 bases. The CDR3 has 13 residues. The CDR3 sequence is CSVGGTSYNEQFF. As DNA, the CDR3 is TGCAGCGTTGGCGGGACCTCCTACAATGAGCAGTTCTTC.

This clone showed up just a few times. This chain links TRBV29-1 with TRBJ2-1; D is unresolved. This CDR3 is built from 13 residues. The V end was cut by 3 bases, the J end by 6 bases, with 12 bases between. CDR1 is SQVTM, CDR2 ANQGSEA, per germline. The CDR3 spells CSVDRTPPNEQFF. Here the CDR3 DNA reads TGCAGCGTTGATAGAACTCCTCCCAATGAGCAGTTCTTC.

This clone was found a few times. The rearrangement uses TRBV29-1 and TRBJ2-7; no clear D gene. Germline V gene sequence: CDR1 SQVTM, CDR2 ANQGSEA. The germline V and J ends were trimmed by 8 bases and 6 bases, with 8 bases remaining between them. This CDR3 region has 9 residues. The CDR3 spells CSHWGEQYF. The CDR3 bases are TGCAGCCACTGGGGCGAGCAGTACTTC.

This clone was counted between two and nine times. The chain couples TRBV9 to TRBJ1-2; 7 bases map to TRBD1. This CDR3 spans 15 amino acids. Germline-derived CDR1 and CDR2 are SGDLS and YYNGEE. V trimming: 3 bases; J trimming: 6 bases; junction bases outside the gene matches: 11. CDR3 sequence reads: CASSALGGRENGYTF. The DNA for the CDR3 is TGTGCCAGCAGCGCCCTAGGGGGCAGAGAGAATGGCTACACCTTC.

This clone was picked up a small number of times. The chain employs TRBV11-2 and TRBJ2-1; no firm D call. This CDR3 has 14 amino acids. Trimming cost V 5 bases and J 4 bases, with 12 bases left between them. CDR1 is SGHAT and CDR2 is FQNNGV in the germline V gene. The CDR3 DNA reads as TGTGCCAGCAGCCGAAGCCCACTATACAATGAGCAGTTCTTC. Residues: CASSRSPLYNEQFF.

The genes are TRBV28 and TRBJ2-3; a weak D match, TRBD2 (6 bases). Trimming removed 2 bases from V and 0 bases from J, with 12 bases in between. The CDR3 sequence is 16 residues long. Germline V CDR1 and CDR2: MDHEN, SYDVKM. This CDR3 reads CASSLSRAGSTDTQYF. CDR3 DNA sequence: TGTGCCAGCAGTTTAAGCAGGGCGGGGAGCACAGATACGCAGTATTTT.

This clone came up a few times. The chain recombines TRBV7-2 with TRBJ2-3, with D possibly being TRBD2 (5 bases). Trimming took off 5 bases at V and 4 bases at J, with 13 bases between the two ends. Germline V lookup: CDR1 SGHTA, CDR2 FQGNSA. CDR3 length: 14 residues. CDR3 nucleotide sequence: TGTGCCAGCAGCGTCGGACTTAGCCCAGATACGCAGTATTTT. This codes for CASSVGLSPDTQYF.

The chain employs TRBV13 and TRBJ1-4, with D unclear. CDR1 is PRHDT, CDR2 FYEKMQ, per germline (reference sequence). The CDR3 is 15 amino acids. The V and J ends lost 2 bases and 4 bases respectively, with 11 bases between them. CDR3 in amino acids: CASSLSWLINEKLFF. CDR3 nucleotides: TGTGCCAGCAGCTTATCGTGGCTAATTAATGAAAAACTGTTTTTT. The full variable domain, its missing parts supplied by reference TRBV13 and TRBJ1-4, is AAGVIQSPRHLIKEKRETATLKCYPIPRHDTVYWYQQGPGQDPQFLISFYEKMQSDKGSIPDRFSAQQFSDYHSELNMSSLELGDSALYFCASSLSWLINEKLFFGSGTQLSVL.

The rearrangement uses TRBV15 and TRBJ2-7, with a possible D match to TRBD1 (7 bases). Trimming pared 8 bases from V and 1 base from J, leaving 12 bases between. CDR3 length: 13 residues. From germline, CDR1 is LNHNV and CDR2 YYDKDF (reference sequence). CDR3 sequence reads: CATRRDRSYEQYF. The CDR3 region has the DNA TGTGCCACCCGGCGGGACAGATCCTACGAGCAGTACTTC. Looking up the rest from reference TRBV15 and TRBJ2-7 gives the full variable domain: DAMVIQNPRYQVTQFGKPVTLSCSQTLNHNVMYWYQQKSSQAPKLLFHYYDKDFNNEADTPDNFQSRRPNTSFCFLDIRSPGLGDTAMYLCATRRDRSYEQYFGPGTRLTVT.

This clone was observed a single time. This sequence joins TRBV1 and TRBJ2-7; the table calls TRBD2, which could not be checked here. TRBV1 is designated a pseudogene. This CDR3 is 15 amino acids long. The CDR3 DNA follows: TGCACCAGCAGCCAAGATCCAGCGGGAGCCTACGAGCAGTACTTC. This translates into CTSSQDPAGAYEQYF.

This clone was seen more than once but under ten times. V usage is TRBV29-1 and J usage is TRBJ2-5; 10 nucleotides match TRBD2. The CDR3 extends over 12 amino acids. Germline V gives CDR1 SQVTM, CDR2 ANQGSEA. V trimming: 8 bases; J trimming: 5 bases; junction bases outside the gene matches: 5. CDR3 nucleotides: TGCAGCTTGCTAGCGGGAGACGAGACCCAGTACTTC. This encodes CSLLAGDETQYF.

This chain links TRBV29-1 with TRBJ2-6; 12 positions match TRBD1. V dropped 3 bases and J dropped 3; count of bases not matched to a gene: 6. This CDR3 is 17 amino acids long. The germline CDR1 and CDR2 sequences are SQVTM and ANQGSEA. As DNA, the CDR3 is TGCAGCGTTGAGTCGGGACAGGGGGCGGTTGGGGCCAACGTCCTGACTTTC. Protein product: CSVESGQGAVGANVLTF.

This clone was picked up a small number of times. The rearrangement links TRBV28 to TRBJ2-1, with D perhaps TRBD2 (5 bases). Trimming cost V 7 bases and J 7 bases, with 11 bases left between them. The CDR3 is 12 residues long. Germline V lookup: CDR1 MDHEN, CDR2 SYDVKM. The DNA for the CDR3 is TGTGCCAGCAACCCCCGGGGTAATGAGCAGTTCTTC. It encodes CASNPRGNEQFF. Complete variable domain (other parts from reference TRBV28 and TRBJ2-1): DVKVTQSSRYLVKRTGEKVFLECVQDMDHENMFWYRQDPGLGLRLIYFSYDVKMKEKGDIPEGYSVSREKKERFSLILESASTNQTSMYLCASNPRGNEQFFGPGTRLTVL.